A selection of T cell receptor beta chains follows, all from one sample in a study of identical twins. TCRdb reanalysed the 5' RACE reads using MiXCR and keeps one entry per CDR3 protein. The sample has about 890,000 distinct CDR3 sequences; over 9% are singletons. This sample was also put to use in a study of yellow fever vaccine responses in identical twins.

Sequencing was performed on PBMCs. These receptor sequences come from a young woman in good health. Each CDR3 is given with its conserved first and last residue. A D gene is named only where the DNA matches it firmly. Only some rows state a clone size, as once, few, many or a class for expanded clones.

D gene: -
J gene: TRBJ2-5
V gene: TRBV13
clone size: -
CDR3 protein: CASSSRALLQETQYF
CDR3 DNA: TGTGCCAGCAGCTCCCGGGCGTTGCTCCAAGAGACCCAGTACTTC

D gene: -
J gene: TRBJ2-5
V gene: TRBV4-2
clone size: -
CDR3 protein: CASSQEPGAKGGETQYF
CDR3 DNA: TGTGCCAGCAGCCAAGAACCGGGAGCGAAGGGGGGAGAGACCCAGTACTTC

D gene: TRBD2
J gene: TRBJ2-1
V gene: TRBV6-1
clone size: few
CDR3 protein: CASRAGTNNEQFF
CDR3 DNA: TGTGCCAGCAGGGCCGGGACTAACAACGAGCAGTTCTTC

D gene: -
J gene: TRBJ1-2
V gene: TRBV11-2
clone size: -
CDR3 protein: CASSSFGGGTNYGYTF
CDR3 DNA: TGTGCCAGCAGCTCTTTTGGGGGAGGAACTAACTATGGCTACACCTTC

D gene: TRBD1
J gene: TRBJ2-1
V gene: TRBV5-1
clone size: few
CDR3 protein: CASSSTGTGLYNEQFF
CDR3 DNA: TGCGCCAGCAGCTCGACCGGGACAGGTCTCTACAATGAGCAGTTCTTC

D gene: TRBD1
J gene: TRBJ1-4
V gene: TRBV12-3/TRBV12-4
clone size: many
CDR3 protein: CASSMTGGVEKLFF
CDR3 DNA: TGTGCCAGCAGTATGACAGGGGGCGTCGAAAAACTGTTTTTT

D gene: TRBD2
J gene: TRBJ2-5
V gene: TRBV7-7
clone size: -
CDR3 protein: CASSLSGGRAETQYF
CDR3 DNA: TGTGCCAGCAGCTTATCGGGCGGGAGGGCCGAGACCCAGTACTTC

D gene: TRBD2
J gene: TRBJ2-5
V gene: TRBV7-9
clone size: many
CDR3 protein: CASSLGGTSGHQETQYF
CDR3 DNA: TGTGCCAGCAGCTTAGGAGGGACTAGCGGGCACCAAGAGACCCAGTACTTC

D gene: -
J gene: TRBJ1-5
V gene: TRBV12-3/TRBV12-4
clone size: many
CDR3 protein: CASSLAGGIGNQPQHF
CDR3 DNA: TGTGCCAGCAGTTTGGCCGGGGGAATCGGCAATCAGCCCCAGCATTTT

D gene: -
J gene: TRBJ1-2
V gene: TRBV12-3/TRBV12-4
clone size: -
CDR3 protein: CASTRGGNKKNGYTF
CDR3 DNA: TGTGCCAGCACCCGAGGGGGAAATAAGAAGAATGGCTACACCTTC

D gene: -
J gene: TRBJ2-1
V gene: TRBV28
clone size: few
CDR3 protein: CASSLTSGREQFF
CDR3 DNA: TGTGCCAGCAGTTTAACCTCGGGGAGAGAGCAGTTCTTC

D gene: -
J gene: TRBJ1-5
V gene: TRBV3-1
clone size: -
CDR3 protein: CASSQGGANQPQHF
CDR3 DNA: TGTGCCAGCAGCCAAGGAGGGGCTAATCAGCCCCAGCATTTT

D gene: -
J gene: TRBJ2-5
V gene: TRBV6-2/TRBV6-3
clone size: many
CDR3 protein: CASRLSLGAETQYF
CDR3 DNA: TGTGCCAGCAGACTATCGCTCGGGGCAGAGACCCAGTACTTC

D gene: -
J gene: TRBJ2-7
V gene: TRBV29-1
clone size: many
CDR3 protein: CSVVRGPYEQYF
CDR3 DNA: TGCAGCGTTGTAAGGGGACCCTACGAGCAGTACTTC

D gene: -
J gene: TRBJ2-2
V gene: TRBV5-1
clone size: many
CDR3 protein: CAIPLGTTGELFF
CDR3 DNA: TGCGCCATCCCGCTAGGGACAACCGGGGAGCTGTTTTTT

D gene: TRBD2
J gene: TRBJ2-7
V gene: TRBV12-3/TRBV12-4
clone size: few
CDR3 protein: CASSLGSSGSSYEQYF
CDR3 DNA: TGTGCCAGCAGTTTAGGGTCTAGCGGGAGCTCCTACGAGCAGTACTTC

D gene: -
J gene: TRBJ2-1
V gene: TRBV28
clone size: -
CDR3 protein: CASSPHPGGATSSYNEQFF
CDR3 DNA: TGTGCCAGCAGCCCGCACCCCGGCGGGGCGACGAGCTCCTACAATGAGCAGTTCTTC

D gene: TRBD2
J gene: TRBJ2-5
V gene: TRBV2
clone size: -
CDR3 protein: CASKTSGGETQYF
CDR3 DNA: TGTGCCAGCAAGACTAGCGGGGGAGAGACCCAGTACTTC

D gene: -
J gene: TRBJ2-5
V gene: TRBV29-1
clone size: -
CDR3 protein: CSVGRAGLFQETQYF
CDR3 DNA: TGCAGCGTTGGTAGGGCAGGGCTGTTCCAAGAGACCCAGTACTTC

D gene: TRBD2
J gene: TRBJ2-1
V gene: TRBV9
clone size: -
CDR3 protein: CASSVGLASYNEQFF
CDR3 DNA: TGTGCCAGCAGCGTTGGACTAGCTTCCTACAATGAGCAGTTCTTC

D gene: TRBD1
J gene: TRBJ2-1
V gene: TRBV20-1
clone size: -
CDR3 protein: CSASPPGTGPF
CDR3 DNA: TGCAGTGCGAGTCCACCCGGGACAGGGCCCTTC

D gene: TRBD1
J gene: TRBJ1-2
V gene: TRBV7-9
clone size: -
CDR3 protein: CASSSDREPLGYGYTF
CDR3 DNA: TGTGCCAGCAGCTCAGACAGGGAACCACTCGGGTATGGCTACACCTTC

D gene: -
J gene: TRBJ2-3
V gene: TRBV3-1
clone size: few
CDR3 protein: CASSLRRSTSTDTQYF
CDR3 DNA: TGTGCCAGCAGCCTCCGGCGGAGTACTAGCACAGATACGCAGTATTTT

D gene: TRBD1
J gene: TRBJ1-5
V gene: TRBV12-3/TRBV12-4
clone size: -
CDR3 protein: CASSFRGQAQHF
CDR3 DNA: TGTGCCAGCAGTTTCAGGGGACAGGCCCAGCATTTT

D gene: -
J gene: TRBJ2-7
V gene: TRBV3-1
clone size: -
CDR3 protein: CASSWAHMTYEQYF
CDR3 DNA: TGTGCCAGCAGCTGGGCCCACATGACCTACGAGCAGTACTTC

D gene: TRBD2
J gene: TRBJ2-1
V gene: TRBV12-3/TRBV12-4
clone size: many
CDR3 protein: CASSFVPSGIFYNEQFF
CDR3 DNA: TGTGCCAGCAGTTTTGTTCCTAGCGGGATATTCTACAATGAGCAGTTCTTC

D gene: -
J gene: TRBJ2-3
V gene: TRBV11-2
clone size: few
CDR3 protein: CASSIGWFRPSTDTQYF
CDR3 DNA: TGTGCCAGCAGCATAGGATGGTTCCGGCCCTCCACAGATACGCAGTATTTT